Listed here are 18 T cell receptor beta chains from one sample, sequenced in a study of Tregs in tolerant kidney transplant recipients. TCRdb's table, derived via immunoSEQ multiplex PCR, lists solely in-frame clones and lacks some. The data contain tens of thousands of clones, 80% to 95% of them seen just once; the ten biggest clones take up roughly 1.7%. Related graft donors supplied nonmyeloablative bone marrow transplants, and mixed chimerism was transient. Source: CD4+ T cells from blood (PBMCs), taken 12 months after the transplant. The receptors shown here come from a human patient who received a combined kidney and bone marrow transplant. Some T cells may be provided by the graft donor.

The rearrangement joins TRBV6-1 to TRBJ2-7, with TRBD2 matching 8 bases. This CDR3 spans 13 amino acids. The germline V gene encodes CDR1 MNHNS and CDR2 SASEGT. J gave up 3 bases and V 7 bases, and 5 bases lay outside the gene matches. The CDR3 spells CASKIAGSYEQYF. The CDR3 DNA sequence: TGTGCCAGCAAGATAGCGGGGAGCTACGAGCAGTACTTC.

The chain employs TRBV7-6 and TRBJ2-1; 11 bases map to TRBD1. This CDR3 has 15 residues. V was pared by 2 bases and J by 9 bases, with 6 bases of the junction left unmatched. From germline, CDR1 is SGHVS and CDR2 FNYEAQ. The CDR3 DNA reads as TGTGCCAGCAGCTTACTTAGGACAGGGGGCGGTGAGCAGTTCTTC. It codes for CASSLLRTGGGEQFF. The full variable domain, in which reference TRBV7-6 and TRBJ2-1 provide the parts outside the CDR3, is GAGVSQSPRYKVTKRGQDVALRCDPISGHVSLYWYRQALGQGPEFLTYFNYEAQQDKSGLPNDRFSAERPEGSISTLTIQRTEQRDSAMYRCASSLLRTGGGEQFFGPGTRLTVL.

The chain is built from TRBV7-9 and TRBJ1-2, with 11 bases lining up with TRBD1. The CDR3 runs 14 residues. Germline V gene sequence: CDR1 SEHNR, CDR2 FQNEAQ (reference sequence). V trimming: 5 bases; J trimming: 4 bases; junction bases outside the gene matches: 3. CDR3 sequence reads: CASSPGQGGYGYTF. For the CDR3, the DNA is TGTGCCAGCAGCCCGGGACAGGGGGGCTATGGCTACACCTTC.

V gene TRBV7-2 combines with J gene TRBJ2-7; the match to TRBD1 covers 10 bases. With V trimmed by 5 bases and J by 2 bases, 6 bases remained unmatched. From germline, CDR1 is SGHTA and CDR2 FQGNSA. CDR3 length: 15 residues. The CDR3 here is CASSPRDRGAYEQYF. CDR3 DNA sequence: TGTGCCAGCAGCCCTAGGGACAGGGGAGCCTACGAGCAGTACTTC.

This clone came up a few times. For the CDR3, the DNA is TGTGCCAGCAGACCCAAACCGGGACTAGTAATCAGTGAGCAGTTCTTC. This translates into CASRPKPGLVISEQFF. The chain links TRBV7-9 to TRBJ2-1, with 8 nucleotides matching TRBD2. The CDR3 loop spans 16 amino acids. The V and J ends lost 6 bases and 9 bases, in that order; junction bases with no gene match: 16. Germline assignment: CDR1 SEHNR and CDR2 FQNEAQ (reference sequence).

The chain uses TRBV9 and TRBJ1-2; 9 bases agree with TRBD1. The CDR3 runs 12 residues. Trimming took 5 bases from V and 8 from J; bases not matched to a gene: 4. Germline-derived CDR1 and CDR2 are SGDLS and YYNGEE. The CDR3 DNA reads as TGTGCCAGCAGGGACAGGGGCCACGGCTACACCTTC. Translation: CASRDRGHGYTF.

The gene calls are TRBV5-1 and TRBJ2-1, with D perhaps matching TRBD1 (5 bases). Germline V lookup: CDR1 SGHRS, CDR2 YFSETQ. The V gene lost 6 bases and the J gene lost 4 bases, with 14 bases spanning the gap. This CDR3 has 14 amino acids. CDR3 nucleotides: TGCGCCAGCACCTCCTTTCAGGGTTACAATGAGCAGTTCTTC. Its translation is CASTSFQGYNEQFF.

The V gene is TRBV21-1, the J gene TRBJ2-5; the table's D call of TRBD2 was not tested on the DNA. TRBV21-1 represents a pseudogene. CDR3 length: 17 amino acids. As DNA, the CDR3 is TGTGCCAGCAGCAAAGTTCGAGCGGGGGTCGGGAAAGAGACCCAGTACTTC. Protein: CASSKVRAGVGKETQYF.

V and J are TRBV19 and TRBJ2-1, with D unclear. V gave up 1 base and J gave up 4 bases, with 11 bases separating them. Germline CDR1 reads LNHDA; CDR2 reads SQIVND (reference sequence). CDR3 length: 15 amino acids. CDR3 sequence: CASSIGTTLYNEQFF. The CDR3 coding sequence is TGTGCCAGTAGTATAGGTACCACTCTATACAATGAGCAGTTCTTC.

Remarks on this clone: The sample holds other DNA sequences that translate to the same CDR3. The rearrangement links TRBV7-9 to TRBJ1-6; D remains unclear. This CDR3 is 15 amino acids long. Trimming left V 5 bases short and J 13 bases short, with 21 bases between. Germline V gene data show CDR1 as SEHNR and CDR2 as FQNEAQ (reference sequence). The CDR3: CASSPLGGRGSPLHF. In nucleotides, the CDR3 is TGTGCCAGCAGCCCACTGGGAGGGCGCGGTTCCCCCCTCCACTTT.

The chain links TRBV10-3 to TRBJ2-5; 9 nucleotides agree with TRBD2. The CDR3 is 16 residues long. Germline V gene sequence: CDR1 ENHRY, CDR2 SYGVKD. V gave up 3 bases and J gave up 1 base; unmatched junction bases: 6. This CDR3 reads CAISEGRGGLQETQYF. The CDR3 nucleotides are TGTGCCATCAGTGAAGGGCGGGGGGGCCTCCAAGAGACCCAGTACTTC.

This chain links TRBV28 with TRBJ2-6, with D perhaps matching TRBD1 (6 bases). V lost 4 bases and J lost 0, with 10 bases in between. There are 16 residues in the CDR3. Per the germline V gene, CDR1 is MDHEN and CDR2 is SYDVKM. In nucleotides, the CDR3 is TGTGCCAGCAGTTCGGGACATTTCTCTGGGGCCAACGTCCTGACTTTC. Amino acids: CASSSGHFSGANVLTF.

The chain joins TRBV4-2 to TRBJ2-3, with 11 bases that match TRBD2. The germline gives CDR1 LGHNA, CDR2 YNFKEQ. The CDR3 has 20 residues. J gave up 0 bases and V 0 bases, and 11 bases lay outside the gene matches. The chain's CDR3 is CASSQDMGSGGVFSTDTQYF. The CDR3, as DNA: TGTGCCAGCAGCCAAGATATGGGTAGCGGGGGGGTTTTTAGCACAGATACGCAGTATTTT.

This chain links TRBV30 with TRBJ1-1; a possible D gene is TRBD1 (6 bases). V was trimmed by 4 bases and J by 5 bases, leaving 17 bases between them. CDR1 and CDR2 from the germline V gene are GTSNPN and SVGIG (reference sequence). This CDR3 contains 14 residues. DNA for the CDR3: TGTGCCTGGACGGGCGGGGGCTCTGGGACTGAAGCTTTCTTT. Residues: CAWTGGGSGTEAFF.

The chain uses TRBV28 and TRBJ2-5; TRBD1 agrees at 7 bases. This CDR3 is built from 16 residues. J gave up 1 base and V 5 bases, and 10 bases lay outside the gene matches. Germline lookup yields CDR1 MDHEN and CDR2 SYDVKM. CDR3 in amino acids: CASSPRGRRRQETQYF. CDR3 DNA sequence: TGTGCCAGCAGTCCCAGGGGGAGAAGGCGCCAAGAGACCCAGTACTTC.

The chain is built from TRBV7-2 and TRBJ1-3; 7 nucleotides match TRBD1. CDR1 and CDR2 from the germline V gene are SGHTA and FQGNSA. V lost 0 bases, J lost 4 bases, and 6 bases stayed unmatched. The CDR3 is 16 amino acids. The CDR3 nucleotides are TGTGCCAGCAGCTTAGCGCAACAGGGGACGGGAAACACCATATATTTT. Translated, it gives CASSLAQQGTGNTIYF.

The chain uses TRBV6-5 and TRBJ2-1; TRBD1 aligns across 7 bases. The CDR3 sequence is 14 residues long. Germline-derived CDR1 and CDR2 are MNHEY and SVGAGI. Trimming removed 5 bases from V and 5 bases from J; junction bases left unmatched: 6. CDR3 region: CASSQGQSDNEQFF. As DNA, the CDR3 is TGTGCCAGCAGTCAGGGACAGTCGGACAATGAGCAGTTCTTC.

The rearrangement uses TRBV9 and TRBJ1-5, with 8 bases lining up with TRBD1. The trim removed 3 bases at V and 0 bases at J, leaving 8 bases unmatched. There are 17 residues in the CDR3. Germline V lookup: CDR1 SGDLS, CDR2 YYNGEE. The CDR3 reads CASSDGQGWDSNQPQHF. The CDR3 coding sequence is TGTGCCAGCAGCGATGGACAGGGCTGGGATAGCAATCAGCCCCAGCATTTT. Combining the CDR3 with reference TRBV9 and TRBJ1-5 gives the whole variable domain DSGVTQTPKHLITATGQRVTLRCSPRSGDLSVYWYQQSLDQGLQFLIQYYNGEERAKGNILERFSAQQFPDLHSELNLSSLELGDSALYFCASSDGQGWDSNQPQHFGDGTRLSIL.